What follows describes a single T cell receptor beta chain. This sample is drawn from a study of blood T cell repertoires in COVID-19. Study-level information: COVID-19 samples, acute and convalescent, were from the United States, Italy and Spain. T cells, B-cell-depleted T cells, or PBMCs supplied cDNA or gDNA.

Everyone who took part was 18 to 89 years old, and they came from 24 US areas. Original methodology: Amplification with reference gene primers provided the estimates of nucleated cell counts. Some clones are missing from TCRdb's copy, which holds only in-frame ones; the method was immunoSEQ multiplex PCR. The V and J calls and clone size come from that table; D and trimming were worked out from the DNA. Found here are 350,000 to 550,000 clones, 70% to 90% of them singletons; the top ten hold approximately 2%. Germline loops: CDR1 LNHDA, CDR2 SQIVND (reference sequence). Trimming took 4 bases from V and 1 from J; bases not matched to a gene: 6. The CDR3 is made up of 15 amino acids.

The material sequenced was PBMCs or T cells enriched from blood (not recorded which). The chain links TRBV19 to TRBJ1-1; TRBD1 matches at 7 bases. The TCR originated in a woman aged 18-29 years with acute COVID-19. Here the CDR3 DNA reads TGTGCCAGTAGTAGGCCGGGACAGACGAACACTGAAGCTTTCTTT. Amino acids: CASSRPGQTNTEAFF.